The 6 T cell receptor beta chains given below trace back to one sample, sequenced in a study of blood T cell repertoires in COVID-19. Some clones are missing from TCRdb's copy, which holds only in-frame ones; the method was immunoSEQ multiplex PCR. The sample lists 210,000 or so clones; approximately 80% were seen once. Source material: PBMCs or T cells enriched from blood (not recorded which). The receptors originated from a man aged 55 to 70 who had recovered from COVID-19.

The V and J genes are TRBV15 and TRBJ2-7; TRBD1 might be the D (6 bases). Trimming took 0 bases from V and 5 from J, leaving 14 bases between them. The CDR3 length is 15 residues. Germline CDR1 LNHNV, CDR2 YYDKDF (reference sequence). The CDR3 protein is CATSRDYGQPNEQYF. CDR3 sequence (DNA): TGTGCCACCAGCAGAGACTACGGACAGCCGAACGAGCAGTACTTC.

J is TRBJ2-2 and V is TRBV6-5, with 7 bases identical to TRBD2. There are 13 residues in the CDR3. J was trimmed by 7 bases and V by 8 bases; bases with no gene match: 7. Germline lookup yields CDR1 MNHEY and CDR2 SVGAGI. CDR3 sequence reads: CASRRGEVGELFF. As DNA, the CDR3 is TGTGCCAGCCGACGGGGGGAGGTCGGGGAGCTGTTTTTT.

The chain carries TRBV19 and TRBJ1-3, with D unresolved. The CDR3 sequence is 15 residues long. V shed 1 base and J shed 0 bases, with 7 bases lying between them. Per the germline V gene, CDR1 is LNHDA and CDR2 is SQIVND (reference sequence). DNA for the CDR3: TGTGCCAGTAGTATAGCGGTATCCTCTGGAAACACCATATATTTT. Protein: CASSIAVSSGNTIYF.

The gene calls are TRBV18 and TRBJ1-5; the match to TRBD1 covers 9 bases. V lost 4 bases and J lost 2; bases outside the gene matches: 6. This CDR3 spans 16 amino acids. Germline values: CDR1 KGHSH, CDR2 LQKENI. CDR3 sequence (DNA): TGTGCCAGCTCACTGGAGACAGGGGGTGGCAATCAGCCCCAGCATTTT. It codes for CASSLETGGGNQPQHF.

This clone was observed once. The chain couples TRBV7-9 to TRBJ2-7; D remains ambiguous. The CDR3 covers 13 residues. V lost 5 bases and J lost 0, with 8 bases in between. CDR1 is SEHNR and CDR2 is FQNEAQ in the germline V gene (reference sequence). CDR3 bases: TGTGCCAGCAGCACGACATACTCCTACGAGCAGTACTTC. It specifies CASSTTYSYEQYF.

The V and J genes are TRBV3-1 (or the pseudogene TRBV3-2) and TRBJ2-2; TRBD1 might be the D (5 bases). Trimming removed 2 bases from V and 6 bases from J, with 10 bases in between. Germline CDR1 reads LGHDT; CDR2 reads YNNKEL (reference sequence). This CDR3 has 14 amino acids. The CDR3: CASSQPDIPGELFF. The CDR3 DNA follows: TGTGCCAGCAGCCAACCGGACATCCCCGGGGAGCTGTTTTTT.